These 28 T cell receptor beta chains share one sample of origin, sequenced in a study of PD-1 blockade in classical Hodgkin lymphoma. Every single patient, without exception, relapsed after autologous stem cell transplantation, and brentuximab vedotin exposure varied. Magnetic negative selection of thawed PBMCs was the method by which CD4+ T cells were purified. Profiled with immunoSEQ multiplex PCR; TCRdb holds only in-frame clones, not every one. The data hold around 36,000 clones, with approximately 90% observed a single time. The source material was CD4+ T cells from blood, sampled at baseline. These receptor sequences come from a human donor with classical Hodgkin lymphoma.

This clone occurred once. This chain uses TRBV19 with TRBJ2-7; D gene unclear. V lost 3 bases and J 2 bases, leaving 8 bases between the germline ends. Germline CDR1 is LNHDA and CDR2 is SQIVND (reference sequence). The CDR3 loop spans 13 amino acids. The CDR3 DNA reads TGTGCCAGTAGTATGGTCGCCCCCTACGAGCAGTACTTC. Translating it yields CASSMVAPYEQYF.

This clone was seen a single time. The chain employs TRBV2 and TRBJ2-1; D call uncertain. V was pared by 6 bases and J by 7 bases, with 10 bases between. The germline gives CDR1 SNHLY, CDR2 FYNNEI. The CDR3 runs 12 residues. The CDR3 coding sequence is TGTGCCAGCAGGCCAGCCGGGAATGAGCAGTTCTTC. As protein: CASRPAGNEQFF.

A single count supports this clone. The chain recombines TRBV5-5 with TRBJ1-4, with 9 bases that match TRBD1. V shed 4 bases, J shed 7 bases, and the junction held 8 bases outside the gene matches. CDR1 is SGHKS and CDR2 is YYEKEE in the germline V gene (reference sequence). CDR3 length: 15 residues. The DNA for the CDR3 is TGTGCCAGCAGCCAGCCGGGACAGGGAAGTGAAAAACTGTTTTTT. Protein sequence: CASSQPGQGSEKLFF.

This chain joins TRBV30 and TRBJ2-5; tentative D call: TRBD1 (6 bases). Between the trimmed V and J ends, which lost 0 bases and 2 bases, there was a span of 16 bases. The CDR3 is 16 amino acids. Germline V gene sequence: CDR1 GTSNPN, CDR2 SVGIG (reference sequence). CDR3 sequence (DNA): TGTGCCTGGAGTGTACGCTGGGGACACCGACAAGAGACCCAGTACTTC. Translation gives CAWSVRWGHRQETQYF.

The rearrangement joins TRBV29-1 to TRBJ2-7, with 12 positions matching TRBD1. The CDR3 extends over 13 amino acids. J lost 4 bases, V lost 6 bases, and 4 bases had no gene match. Germline V gene lookup returns CDR1 SQVTM and CDR2 ANQGSEA. The CDR3 DNA sequence: TGCAGCGTCGGGGACAGGGGGCTTTACGAGCAGTACTTC. It codes for CSVGDRGLYEQYF.

The rearrangement joins TRBV28 to TRBJ1-1; a possible D gene is TRBD1 (6 bases). In germline, CDR1 is MDHEN, CDR2 SYDVKM. This CDR3 region has 18 residues. V was pared by 5 bases and J by 0 bases, with 22 bases between. For the CDR3, the DNA is TGTGCCAGCAGTCCCCAGGTCCTGACAGGATCTTTGAACACTGAAGCTTTCTTT. It translates to CASSPQVLTGSLNTEAFF.

V usage is TRBV5-1 and J usage is TRBJ2-4; possibly TRBD1 for D (6 bases). Germline V lookup: CDR1 SGHRS, CDR2 YFSETQ. There are 13 residues in the CDR3. Trimming removed 3 bases at V and 6 bases at J, with 10 bases between. The CDR3 reads CASSWGQGNIQYF. DNA for the CDR3: TGCGCCAGCAGCTGGGGGCAGGGAAACATTCAGTACTTC.

The chain has TRBV10-3 and TRBJ2-1; possibly TRBD1 or TRBD2 for D (5 bases each). The V gene lost 3 bases and the J gene lost 9 bases, with 15 bases spanning the gap. Germline V gene lookup returns CDR1 ENHRY and CDR2 SYGVKD. The CDR3 spans 14 residues. The CDR3 is CAISEGTAGSEQFF. In DNA form, the CDR3 reads TGTGCCATCAGTGAAGGGACCGCTGGGAGTGAGCAGTTCTTC.

The rearrangement joins TRBV19 to TRBJ2-4; D unresolved. Trimming stripped 6 bases from V and 0 bases from J, with 12 bases between. Germline-derived CDR1 and CDR2 are LNHDA and SQIVND (reference sequence). This CDR3 spans 15 amino acids. The CDR3 nucleotides are TGTGCCAGTAGCAAGAATTTGGGAGCCAAAAACATTCAGTACTTC. Translating it yields CASSKNLGAKNIQYF.

The chain combines TRBV7-9 with TRBJ2-5; D not resolved. V gave up 2 bases and J gave up 2 bases, with 9 bases separating them. The CDR3 sequence is 14 residues long. Germline V CDR1 and CDR2: SEHNR, FQNEAQ (reference sequence). CDR3 DNA: TGTGCCAGCAGCTTAACAACTGCGCAAGAGACCCAGTACTTC. It encodes CASSLTTAQETQYF.

J is TRBJ1-2 and V is TRBV6-6; TRBD1 matches 8 bases. The V and J ends lost 2 bases and 4 bases, in that order; junction bases with no gene match: 6. Germline assignment: CDR1 MNHNY and CDR2 SVGAGI (reference sequence). CDR3 length: 15 amino acids. The CDR3 reads CASSYAQDRVYGYTF. CDR3 coding DNA: TGTGCCAGCAGTTACGCACAGGACAGGGTCTATGGCTACACCTTC.

J is TRBJ2-5 and V is TRBV5-1; D is ambiguous. V was pared by 4 bases and J by 2 bases, with 12 bases between. Germline lookup yields CDR1 SGHRS and CDR2 YFSETQ. This CDR3 contains 14 residues. CDR3 nucleotides: TGCGCCAGCAGCACGGCCGCGGTACAAGAGACCCAGTACTTC. Its translation is CASSTAAVQETQYF.

A single count supports this clone. V is TRBV7-8 and J is TRBJ1-1, with D possibly TRBD1 on 5 matching bases. This CDR3 has 13 amino acids. V was pared by 1 base and J by 5 bases, with 8 bases between. From germline, CDR1 is SGHVS and CDR2 FQNEAQ. The CDR3 bases are TGTGCCAGCAGCTTAGACAGGAATACTGAAGCTTTCTTT. This codes for CASSLDRNTEAFF.

The chain carries TRBV25-1 and TRBJ2-7, with 10 bases fitting TRBD2. J gave up 3 bases and V 5 bases, and 10 bases lay outside the gene matches. There are 16 residues in the CDR3. Germline V gives CDR1 MGHDK, CDR2 SYGVNS. As DNA, the CDR3 is TGTGCCAGCAGTCCACTATCAGCGGGAGGGGGCTACGAGCAGTACTTC. Protein: CASSPLSAGGGYEQYF.

This clone was counted once. The chain links TRBV28 to TRBJ1-1; D is perhaps TRBD1 (6 bases). The CDR3 is 13 residues long. Between the trimmed V and J ends, which lost 6 bases and 1 base, there was a span of 9 bases. CDR1 is MDHEN and CDR2 is SYDVKM in the germline V gene. DNA for the CDR3: TGTGCCAGCAGGAAGACAGGGAACACTGAAGCTTTCTTT. This translates into CASRKTGNTEAFF.

The gene calls are TRBV15 and TRBJ2-5; possible D gene TRBD2, 7 bases. There are 19 residues in the CDR3. Germline V gene lookup returns CDR1 LNHNV and CDR2 YYDKDF (reference sequence). The V and J ends lost 0 bases and 5 bases respectively, with 25 bases between them. The CDR3: CATSRDPPGGGALGETQYF. CDR3 coding DNA: TGTGCCACCAGCAGAGACCCCCCCGGTGGGGGGGCTCTTGGCGAGACCCAGTACTTC.

This clone was detected only once. The chain combines TRBV29-1 with TRBJ2-5; D is possibly TRBD1 or TRBD2 (5 bases each). This CDR3 comprises 12 residues. The germline V gene has CDR1 SQVTM and CDR2 ANQGSEA. The V and J ends lost 8 bases and 1 base respectively, with 11 bases between them. The CDR3 here is CSLRDGQETQYF. In nucleotides, the CDR3 is TGCAGCCTACGGGACGGCCAAGAGACCCAGTACTTC.

The J gene is TRBJ1-1, the V gene TRBV6-1; TRBD1 aligns across 7 bases. The CDR3 contains 16 residues. Germline-derived CDR1 and CDR2 are MNHNS and SASEGT. The ends lost 4 bases at V and 0 bases at J; junction bases unmatched: 8. The CDR3 loop is CASSAEIGQVNTEAFF. The CDR3 nucleotides are TGTGCCAGCAGTGCCGAGATAGGACAGGTGAACACTGAAGCTTTCTTT.

Written as DNA, the CDR3 is TGTGCCAGCAGCTTAGCCGGGCCCTCGGCGAATGGCTACACCTTC. Protein sequence: CASSLAGPSANGYTF. The chain combines TRBV7-6 with TRBJ1-2; no clear D gene. Trimming cost V 0 bases and J 6 bases, with 14 bases left between them. The CDR3 is 15 residues long. Germline V gene lookup returns CDR1 SGHVS and CDR2 FNYEAQ.

This chain joins TRBV5-6 and TRBJ2-3, with D hard to call. Looked up from germline, CDR1 is SGHDT and CDR2 is YYEEEE. CDR3 length: 17 residues. The V end lost 4 bases, the J end lost 1 base, and 19 bases lay between the germline ends. CDR3 coding DNA: TGTGCCAGCAGCGGGATCGACGGTAGTTGGGGCACAGATACGCAGTATTTT. Translated, it gives CASSGIDGSWGTDTQYF.

The rearrangement uses TRBV6-5 and TRBJ1-2; the D gene is possibly TRBD1 (5 bases). The length of the CDR3 is 13 residues. V gave up 5 bases and J gave up 1 base, with 8 bases separating them. The germline gives CDR1 MNHEY, CDR2 SVGAGI. The CDR3 nucleotides read TGTGCCAGCAGTCTCGACAGTAACTATGGCTACACCTTC. Protein: CASSLDSNYGYTF.

There are a few counts of this clone. The chain couples TRBV27 to TRBJ2-7; D may match TRBD1 or TRBD2 (5 bases each). The germline V gene encodes CDR1 MNHEY and CDR2 SMNVEV (reference sequence). V was pared by 6 bases and J by 7 bases, with 25 bases between. The CDR3 length is 16 residues. The CDR3 spells CASSTFGTHGLREQYF. The DNA for the CDR3 is TGTGCCAGCAGCACTTTTGGGACGCACGGCCTACGGGAGCAGTACTTC.

The V gene is TRBV30, the J gene TRBJ2-3; no clear D gene. Per germline, CDR1 GTSNPN and CDR2 SVGIG (reference sequence). This CDR3 spans 14 amino acids. Trimming stripped 4 bases from V and 0 bases from J, with 11 bases between. In DNA form, the CDR3 reads TGTGCCTGGACTGACGGTATTAGCACAGATACGCAGTATTTT. This codes for CAWTDGISTDTQYF.

The V call is TRBV19, the J call TRBJ1-1, with 8 positions matching TRBD1. The CDR3 has 15 amino acids. The ends lost 5 bases at V and 1 base at J; junction bases unmatched: 6. The germline CDR1 and CDR2 sequences are LNHDA and SQIVND (reference sequence). The CDR3 sequence: CASSFRQGQNTEAFF. CDR3 bases: TGTGCCAGTAGTTTTCGACAGGGGCAGAACACTGAAGCTTTCTTT.

This chain joins TRBV10-3 and TRBJ1-1; D call uncertain. The germline V gene encodes CDR1 ENHRY and CDR2 SYGVKD. The V end was cut by 0 bases, the J end by 7 bases, with 18 bases between. This CDR3 is 16 amino acids long. As DNA, the CDR3 is TGTGCCATCAGTGAGTCAGGAGGGCAGTGGGGAGGTGAAGCTTTCTTT. This sequence encodes CAISESGGQWGGEAFF.

V is TRBV6-1 and J is TRBJ1-1, with 7 bases lining up with TRBD1. The CDR3 covers 13 residues. J gave up 5 bases and V 10 bases, and 10 bases lay outside the gene matches. Germline V CDR1 and CDR2: MNHNS, SASEGT. In DNA, the CDR3 is TGTGCCACTGTCAGGGGGGCCGGAACTGAAGCTTTCTTT. Amino acids: CATVRGAGTEAFF.

This clone was recorded once. V and J are TRBV7-2 and TRBJ2-5, with D tentatively TRBD1 (7 bases). The germline CDR1 and CDR2 sequences are SGHTA and FQGNSA. The CDR3 sequence is 16 residues long. V gave up 1 base and J gave up 5 bases, with 17 bases separating them. CDR3 protein: CASSLVGGAGLETQYF. CDR3 bases: TGTGCCAGCAGCTTAGTAGGGGGCGCGGGACTGGAGACCCAGTACTTC.

The V gene is TRBV4-1, the J gene TRBJ2-7, with 7 positions matching TRBD1. Unmatched junction bases numbered 8, after V lost 4 bases and J lost 5 bases. Germline CDR1 is MGHRA and CDR2 is YSYEKL. CDR3 length: 14 amino acids. This chain's CDR3 is CASSLRQGVHEQYF. The CDR3 region has the DNA TGCGCCAGCAGCCTTAGACAGGGTGTACACGAGCAGTACTTC.